The 5 T cell receptor beta chains in this list originate from one sample, sequenced in a study of T cells in localized non-small cell lung cancer. Using immunoSEQ multiplex PCR, the repertoire was profiled, and TCRdb retains in-frame clones only, with some absent. The data contain tens of thousands of clones, roughly 87% of them singletons. The sequencing here drew on peripheral blood, taken before any cancer treatment. These receptors were obtained from a male donor aged 60 or over with stage I squamous cell lung carcinoma.

CDR3 loop: CASSNRTTPNEKLFF. CDR3 bases: TGTGCCAGCAGCAACCGCACCACGCCTAATGAAAAACTGTTTTTT. The rearrangement uses TRBV21-1 and TRBJ1-4. TRBV21-1 is tagged as a pseudogene. The CDR3 is made up of 15 amino acids.

The rearrangement uses TRBV7-9 and TRBJ1-1; 8 bases match TRBD1. This CDR3 contains 12 residues. CDR1 and CDR2 from the germline V gene are SEHNR and FQNEAQ (reference sequence). Trimming took 5 bases from V and 10 from J; bases not matched to a gene: 6. The CDR3 DNA reads as TGTGCCAGCAGCCCGAGCGACAGGGGAGCTTTCTTT. Amino acids: CASSPSDRGAFF.

V is TRBV7-2 and J is TRBJ2-5, with 9 bases lining up with TRBD2. V shed 2 bases, J shed 4 bases, and the junction held 5 bases outside the gene matches. The germline V gene has CDR1 SGHTA and CDR2 FQGNSA. This CDR3 comprises 15 residues. CDR3 DNA sequence: TGTGCCAGCAGCTTAACGACTAGCGGATTAGAGACCCAGTACTTC. Translated, it gives CASSLTTSGLETQYF.

The V call is TRBV13, the J call TRBJ2-7; 10 nucleotides agree with TRBD2. Germline CDR1 PRHDT, CDR2 FYEKMQ (reference sequence). CDR3 size: 16 residues. After removal of 4 bases from V and 2 bases from J, the junction contained 8 bases not matched to a gene. The CDR3 reads CASSSALAGDAYEQYF. For the CDR3, the DNA is TGTGCCAGCAGCTCCGCTCTAGCGGGAGACGCCTACGAGCAGTACTTC.

The genes are TRBV30 and TRBJ1-3, with D maybe TRBD1 (6 bases). V lost 0 bases and J lost 2, with 17 bases in between. The germline V gene encodes CDR1 GTSNPN and CDR2 SVGIG (reference sequence). CDR3 length: 17 amino acids. CDR3 sequence (DNA): TGTGCCTGGAGTGTTCTAGGATGGGGGCTAACTGGAAACACCATATATTTT. Translated: CAWSVLGWGLTGNTIYF.